This T cell receptor beta chain was documented in a study of blood T cell repertoires in COVID-19. The wider study: The United States, Italy and Spain were the sources of the acute and convalescent COVID-19 samples. Nucleic acid was either cDNA or gDNA, and it came from T cells, B-cell-depleted T cells, or PBMCs.

Source study methods: Researchers report that nucleated cell counts were estimated from reference gene primer amplification. The table came from immunoSEQ multiplex PCR; TCRdb's copy has only in-frame clones and leaves some out. From that table come the V and J calls and clone size; the DNA was used to work out D and trimming. This sample has fewer than 250,000 clones, with roughly 89% found just once. Participants had their cohort set by participant-reported clinical history. Sequencing was performed on PBMCs or T cells enriched from blood (not recorded which). The sequence was collected from a woman between 25 and 40 years old with acute COVID-19.

The CDR3 DNA reads as TGTGCCAGCAGTTCCACGTGGGGCCGGCAGCTTAACTATGGCTACACCTTC. The encoded protein is CASSSTWGRQLNYGYTF. This rearrangement joins TRBV27 to TRBJ1-2, with a possible D match to TRBD1 (5 bases). There are 17 residues in the CDR3. Trimming left V 4 bases short and J 1 base short, with 19 bases between. The germline CDR1 and CDR2 sequences are MNHEY and SMNVEV (reference sequence).